The clone carrying this T cell receptor (beta chain) appeared a few times. Its antigen is not identified. Trimming cost V 1 base and J 0 bases; bases outside gene matches: 12. The CDR3 is 18 residues long. Per the germline V gene, CDR1 is SEHNR and CDR2 is FQNEAQ (reference sequence). The whole isolated RNA underwent reverse transcription, so sequencing captured expressed TCRB transcripts. The study sequenced naive, central memory and regulatory T cell samples to an average of about 3.8 million reads. Repertoires were generated with immunoSEQ multiplex PCR, while TCRdb's copy carries only in-frame clones and drops some. The data hold over 120,000 clones, with more than 9% observed a single time. This record comes from a study of beta chain features in type 1 diabetes. About the research overall: Healthy donors and patients showed comparable age, gender and cell yields.

The authors sorted CD4+ naive, central memory, regulatory and stem cell-like memory cells via CD45RO/CCR7/CD25/CD127/CD95/CD27. The study, taken as a whole, reports: Type 1 diabetes patients had fewer VDJ junction insertions and more deletions.

Sequencing input: naive CD4+ T cells from blood. This chain links TRBV7-9 with TRBJ2-7, with 7 bases lining up with TRBD2. The source is a man aged 18 to 30 in good health. This chain's CDR3 is CASSLGTSRPWSSYEQYF. The CDR3, as DNA: TGTGCCAGCAGCTTAGGGACTAGTAGACCTTGGAGCTCCTACGAGCAGTACTTC. Full variable domain (rest looked up from reference TRBV7-9 and TRBJ2-7): DTGVSQNPRHKITKRGQNVTFRCDPISEHNRLYWYRQTLGQGPEFLTYFQNEAQLEKSRLLSDRFSAERPKGSFSTLEIQRTEQGDSAMYLCASSLGTSRPWSSYEQYFGPGTRLTVT.